Listed here are 32 T cell receptor beta chains from one sample, sequenced in a study of tumour-infiltrating T cells in Burkitt lymphoma. The table came from immunoSEQ multiplex PCR; TCRdb's copy has only in-frame clones and leaves some out. Among 13,000 to 15,000 clones listed, around a third were seen once. The sequenced sample consisted of tumor tissue. The receptors stem from a human donor with diffuse large B-cell lymphoma.

This rearrangement joins TRBV28 to TRBJ2-7; TRBD1 or TRBD2 may be the D gene (5 bases each). Germline CDR1 is MDHEN and CDR2 is SYDVKM. The V and J ends lost 2 bases and 2 bases respectively, with 13 bases between them. The CDR3 spans 15 residues. This CDR3 reads CASSLAGSSAYEQYF. The CDR3 region has the DNA TGTGCCAGCAGTTTAGCAGGGAGCTCGGCCTACGAGCAGTACTTC.

This clone was seen a handful of times. This chain links TRBV6-5 with TRBJ2-7; TRBD2 aligns across 9 bases. Per the germline V gene, CDR1 is MNHEY and CDR2 is SVGAGI. The CDR3 is 15 residues long. Trimming at V came to 2 bases and at J to 2 bases, leaving 4 bases not matched to a gene. The CDR3 DNA is TGTGCCAGCAGTTACGGGGCTAGCGGGACCTACGAGCAGTACTTC. This codes for CASSYGASGTYEQYF.

By share, this clone counts as medium-sized. The chain uses TRBV9 and TRBJ2-7; 7 nucleotides match TRBD2. V dropped 0 bases and J dropped 0; count of bases not matched to a gene: 3. The CDR3 is 15 amino acids. Germline CDR1 SGDLS, CDR2 YYNGEE. The CDR3 nucleotides are TGTGCCAGCAGCGTAGACGGCGGGGGCTCCTACGAGCAGTACTTC. It specifies CASSVDGGGSYEQYF.

This clone is a singleton in its sample. V and J are TRBV5-6 and TRBJ1-1; D unclear. The CDR3 loop spans 14 amino acids. Germline V CDR1 and CDR2: SGHDT, YYEEEE. Trimming removed 2 bases from V and 2 bases from J, with 10 bases in between. DNA of the CDR3: TGTGCCAGCAGCTTCCTTAGACAAAACACTGAAGCTTTCTTT. It translates to CASSFLRQNTEAFF.

The chain combines TRBV19 with TRBJ1-4; D uncertain. This CDR3 is 15 amino acids long. Trimming shortened V by 9 bases and J by 2 bases, and 16 bases separated the two germline ends. Germline loops: CDR1 LNHDA, CDR2 SQIVND (reference sequence). The CDR3 here is CASQGPTSTNEKLFF. The CDR3 coding sequence is TGTGCCAGCCAAGGACCCACCTCGACTAATGAAAAACTGTTTTTT. Full variable domain (outside the CDR3, taken from reference TRBV19 and TRBJ1-4): DGGITQSPKYLFRKEGQNVTLSCEQNLNHDAMYWYRQDPGQGLRLIYYSQIVNDFQKGDIAEGYSVSREKKESFPLTVTSAQKNPTAFYLCASQGPTSTNEKLFFGSGTQLSVL.

The chain uses TRBV18 and TRBJ2-2; D perhaps matches TRBD1 (6 bases). V dropped 4 bases and J dropped 1 base, with 16 bases sitting between them. Germline lookup yields CDR1 KGHSH and CDR2 LQKENI. The CDR3 totals 17 residues. This CDR3 reads CASSLDQIQGNTGELFF. The CDR3, as DNA: TGTGCCAGCTCACTCGACCAGATACAGGGGAACACCGGGGAGCTGTTTTTT.

V and J are TRBV28 and TRBJ2-1; maybe TRBD1 (6 bases). Germline V lookup: CDR1 MDHEN, CDR2 SYDVKM. CDR3 size: 19 residues. The V and J ends lost 6 bases and 3 bases respectively, with 27 bases between them. The CDR3 protein is CASSSQGVVRDKSYNEQFF. CDR3 bases: TGTGCCAGCAGCTCTCAAGGGGTGGTGAGGGACAAGAGCTACAATGAGCAGTTCTTC.

The chain joins TRBV29-1 to TRBJ2-5; D not resolved. Germline CDR1 SQVTM, CDR2 ANQGSEA. Trimming cost V 3 bases and J 2 bases, with 10 bases left between them. CDR3 length equals 13 residues. This CDR3 reads CSVDWPPQETQYF. DNA for the CDR3: TGCAGCGTTGATTGGCCACCTCAAGAGACCCAGTACTTC.

The rearrangement uses TRBV30 and TRBJ2-1; 9 nucleotides line up with TRBD2. The CDR3 spans 14 residues. Unmatched junction bases numbered 8, after V lost 7 bases and J lost 4 bases. Germline CDR1 reads GTSNPN; CDR2 reads SVGIG (reference sequence). The CDR3 DNA sequence: TGTGCCTCCTCCCGGACTAGCGCTTACAATGAGCAGTTCTTC. The encoded protein is CASSRTSAYNEQFF.

The genes are TRBV19 and TRBJ1-1; D gene unclear. This CDR3 has 14 residues. CDR1 and CDR2 from the germline V gene are LNHDA and SQIVND (reference sequence). V gave up 3 bases and J gave up 1 base, with 9 bases separating them. CDR3 DNA: TGTGCCAGTAGTATCGGCGTCCAGAACACTGAAGCTTTCTTT. Translation gives CASSIGVQNTEAFF.

V is TRBV25-1 and J is TRBJ1-1, with D unresolved. The germline CDR1 and CDR2 sequences are MGHDK and SYGVNS. The CDR3 sequence is 12 residues long. V was clipped by 7 bases and J by 1 base, with 7 bases between them. In DNA form, the CDR3 reads TGTGCCAGCAAATCGTCGAACACTGAAGCTTTCTTT. This translates into CASKSSNTEAFF.

The chain couples TRBV2 to TRBJ2-7; D remains unclear. The length of the CDR3 is 12 residues. The germline gives CDR1 SNHLY, CDR2 FYNNEI. V was pared by 2 bases and J by 6 bases, with 8 bases between. CDR3 in amino acids: CASSELWGEQYF. CDR3 in DNA: TGTGCCAGCAGTGAACTGTGGGGCGAGCAGTACTTC. The variable domain in full, with the rest retrieved from reference TRBV2 and TRBJ2-7, is EPEVTQTPSHQVTQMGQEVILRCVPISNHLYFYWYRQILGQKVEFLVSFYNNEISEKSEIFDDQFSVERPDGSNFTLKIRSTKLEDSAMYFCASSELWGEQYFGPGTRLTVT.

The V and J genes are TRBV27 and TRBJ1-4; no definite D call. Looked up from germline, CDR1 is MNHEY and CDR2 is SMNVEV (reference sequence). This CDR3 is 14 amino acids long. Trimming pared 3 bases from V and 3 bases from J, leaving 8 bases between. This CDR3 is CASSFLDPNEKLFF. In DNA form, the CDR3 reads TGTGCCAGCAGTTTTCTTGACCCTAATGAAAAACTGTTTTTT.

This clone came up a few times. The chain joins TRBV2 to TRBJ1-1; D is unresolved. CDR1 and CDR2 from the germline V gene are SNHLY and FYNNEI. The CDR3 runs 11 residues. This CDR3 reads CTTLWNTEAFF. As DNA, the CDR3 is TGTACAACCCTCTGGAACACTGAAGCTTTCTTT.

V gene TRBV25-1 combines with J gene TRBJ2-1; D might be TRBD1 (6 bases). Trimming removed 2 bases at V and 10 bases at J, with 12 bases between. This CDR3 region has 13 residues. Germline V gene sequence: CDR1 MGHDK, CDR2 SYGVNS. The CDR3 coding sequence is TGTGCCAGCAGTGAACCGCCCGGGACAGAGCAGTTCTTC. Protein: CASSEPPGTEQFF. Variable domain in full (rest from reference TRBV25-1 and TRBJ2-1): EADIYQTPRYLVIGTGKKITLECSQTMGHDKMYWYQQDPGMELHLIHYSYGVNSTEKGDLSSESTVSRIRTEHFPLTLESARPSHTSQYLCASSEPPGTEQFFGPGTRLTVL.

The rearrangement joins TRBV10-3 to TRBJ1-1; D is unclear. The ends were cut back, 0 bases at V and 0 bases at J, with 8 bases in the middle. This CDR3 has 15 amino acids. Germline V lookup: CDR1 ENHRY, CDR2 SYGVKD. CDR3 amino acids: CAISESNAVNTEAFF. CDR3 sequence (DNA): TGTGCCATCAGTGAGTCGAATGCGGTGAACACTGAAGCTTTCTTT.

A few counts support this clone. V usage is TRBV7-2 and J usage is TRBJ2-5; 10 nucleotides line up with TRBD2. In germline, CDR1 is SGHTA, CDR2 FQGNSA. V was pared by 1 base and J by 9 bases, with 8 bases of the junction left unmatched. CDR3 length equals 15 residues. CDR3 bases: TGTGCCAGCAGCTTAGTAGCGGGAGGTTCTACCCCCCAGTACTTC. Protein product: CASSLVAGGSTPQYF.

This clone was detected a few times. The V call is TRBV5-1, the J call TRBJ2-3, with 7 positions matching TRBD1. CDR1 and CDR2 from the germline V gene are SGHRS and YFSETQ. This CDR3 comprises 14 residues. V lost 4 bases to trimming and J lost 2 bases; unmatched junction nucleotides: 4. CDR3 nucleotides: TGCGCCAGCAGCCATGACAGGGCCACAGATACGCAGTATTTT. It is translated as CASSHDRATDTQYF.

This chain joins TRBV11-2 and TRBJ2-7; D gene uncertain. CDR1 SGHAT and CDR2 FQNNGV come from the germline V gene. V gave up 4 bases and J gave up 2 bases, with 18 bases separating them. This CDR3 contains 16 residues. This CDR3 reads CASSSPRTGIPYEQYF. The CDR3 DNA sequence: TGTGCCAGCAGCTCCCCCAGGACGGGCATCCCCTACGAGCAGTACTTC. The whole variable domain, filled in from reference TRBV11-2 and TRBJ2-7, reads EAGVAQSPRYKIIEKRQSVAFWCNPISGHATLYWYQQILGQGPKLLIQFQNNGVVDDSQLPKDRFSAERLKGVDSTLKIQPAKLEDSAVYLCASSSPRTGIPYEQYFGPGTRLTVT.

This clone was seen more than once but under ten times. DNA for the CDR3: TGTGCCAGCAGTCGGGACATATCCTACGAGCAGTACTTC. It is translated as CASSRDISYEQYF. The chain has TRBV6-6 and TRBJ2-7; perhaps TRBD1 as D (6 bases). The germline gives CDR1 MNHNY, CDR2 SVGAGI (reference sequence). Trimming left V 5 bases short and J 1 base short, with 9 bases between. The CDR3 loop spans 13 amino acids.

The rearrangement links TRBV7-8 to TRBJ2-2, with D unresolved. The CDR3 runs to 14 residues. Germline assignment: CDR1 SGHVS and CDR2 FQNEAQ. V lost 1 base to trimming and J lost 1 base, with 4 bases between them. The CDR3 nucleotides are TGTGCCAGCAGCTTAGGCGAGAACACCGGGGAGCTGTTTTTT. This encodes CASSLGENTGELFF. Full variable domain (missing parts from reference TRBV7-8 and TRBJ2-2): GAGVSQSPRYKVAKRGQDVALRCDPISGHVSLFWYQQALGQGPEFLTYFQNEAQLDKSGLPSDRFFAERPEGSVSTLKIQRTQQEDSAVYLCASSLGENTGELFFGEGSRLTVL.

This clone was detected only a few times. V is TRBV29-1 and J is TRBJ2-1; 15 bases are shared with TRBD2. CDR3 length: 17 residues. J gave up 5 bases and V 6 bases, and 11 bases lay outside the gene matches. The germline V gene encodes CDR1 SQVTM and CDR2 ANQGSEA. This CDR3 reads CSVRGLAGGWGHNEQFF. CDR3 coding DNA: TGCAGCGTGAGGGGACTAGCGGGAGGATGGGGCCACAATGAGCAGTTCTTC.

This clone was seen more than once but under ten times. This sequence joins TRBV27 and TRBJ2-1, with D perhaps TRBD2 (6 bases). V gave up 3 bases and J gave up 8 bases, with 14 bases separating them. Per the germline V gene, CDR1 is MNHEY and CDR2 is SMNVEV (reference sequence). The CDR3 loop spans 14 amino acids. The CDR3, as DNA: TGTGCCAGCAGTTTGGTGGCGGGAAATTATGAGCAGTTCTTC. It codes for CASSLVAGNYEQFF.

This chain joins TRBV19 and TRBJ2-5, with D perhaps matching TRBD2 (5 bases). The germline gives CDR1 LNHDA, CDR2 SQIVND (reference sequence). V was cut by 1 base and J by 1 base, with 16 bases left in between. This CDR3 comprises 17 residues. CDR3 bases: TGTGCCAGTAGTATAGTTGCGGGTGTGGGGATCCAAGAGACCCAGTACTTC. It is translated as CASSIVAGVGIQETQYF.

This clone was found a few times. This chain joins TRBV28 and TRBJ1-1, with D possibly matching TRBD1 (5 bases). V lost 7 bases to trimming and J lost 6 bases, with 18 bases between them. The CDR3 totals 14 residues. Looked up from germline, CDR1 is MDHEN and CDR2 is SYDVKM. The CDR3 protein is CASTRPGADAEAFF. In DNA, the CDR3 is TGTGCCAGCACCCGACCCGGGGCCGACGCTGAAGCTTTCTTT.

The chain is built from TRBV7-8 and TRBJ2-7; D ambiguous. The CDR3 is 13 amino acids. The germline gives CDR1 SGHVS, CDR2 FQNEAQ. Trimming stripped 4 bases from V and 7 bases from J, with 14 bases between. The CDR3 is CASSSASYVEQYF. The CDR3 DNA reads as TGTGCCAGCAGCTCCGCCTCCTACGTGGAGCAGTACTTC.

V is TRBV27 and J is TRBJ2-3; D is uncertain. Trimming cost V 2 bases and J 6 bases, with 18 bases left between them. Germline CDR1 reads MNHEY; CDR2 reads SMNVEV (reference sequence). This CDR3 spans 16 amino acids. For the CDR3, the DNA is TGTGCCAGCAGTTTAGGTCGAAGCCCTCTGCTGGATACGCAGTATTTT. As protein: CASSLGRSPLLDTQYF.

This chain connects TRBV2 to TRBJ1-1; 9 nucleotides match TRBD1. The trim removed 7 bases at V and 8 bases at J, leaving 8 bases unmatched. CDR3 length equals 13 residues. The germline V gene has CDR1 SNHLY and CDR2 FYNNEI. CDR3 residues: CASKQGQGHEAFF. CDR3 bases: TGTGCCAGCAAGCAGGGACAGGGCCACGAAGCTTTCTTT.

The chain uses TRBV9 and TRBJ1-5; no reliable D call. Germline V gene lookup returns CDR1 SGDLS and CDR2 YYNGEE. Trimming pared 4 bases from V and 2 bases from J, leaving 10 bases between. There are 14 residues in the CDR3. Written as DNA, the CDR3 is TGTGCCAGCAGCCTCAGTGGGGGCAATCAGCCCCAGCATTTT. Translating it yields CASSLSGGNQPQHF.

The chain carries TRBV5-1 and TRBJ1-2; D gene uncertain. Looked up from germline, CDR1 is SGHRS and CDR2 is YFSETQ. The V and J ends lost 4 bases and 9 bases respectively, with 19 bases between them. This CDR3 is 14 amino acids long. The CDR3 DNA reads as TGCGCCAGCAGCCCCGGGCCTGATGAGCCACGCTACACCTTC. This gives the protein CASSPGPDEPRYTF.

This clone was found a few times. The rearrangement links TRBV2 to TRBJ2-3; 8 nucleotides match TRBD2. V shed 1 base, J shed 1 base, and the junction held 10 bases outside the gene matches. Germline CDR1 and CDR2: SNHLY and FYNNEI. The CDR3 runs to 18 residues. The CDR3 spells CASSEGMSGRMGTDTQYF. The CDR3 DNA reads as TGTGCCAGCAGTGAAGGTATGAGCGGGAGAATGGGCACAGATACGCAGTATTTT.

This clone was seen more than once but under ten times. The CDR3 sequence is CASSTGRLTYEQYF. The CDR3 DNA reads TGTGCCAGCAGTACCGGACGACTCACCTACGAGCAGTACTTC. This rearrangement joins TRBV27 to TRBJ2-7; D remains ambiguous. CDR3 length: 14 residues. The V end lost 5 bases, the J end lost 2 bases, and 13 bases lay between the germline ends. Germline-derived CDR1 and CDR2 are MNHEY and SMNVEV (reference sequence).